One and the same sample provided the 13 T cell receptor beta chains below, sequenced in a study of low-dose radiotherapy and immunotherapy resistance in tumors (dated 2022 in TCRdb). Sequencer: Illumina HiSeq 2500. Superscript III and a set of TRAV- and TRBV-specific primers were used to synthesize first-strand cDNA, so that both TCRalpha and TCRbeta chains were covered. TCRs were amplified for around 20 PCR cycles with Phusion, using a constant-region primer paired with the adapter attached to the V primers. TCRdb reanalyzed the raw reads on its own, using fastp at Q25 for trimming and MiXCR for clone calling, and kept in-frame beta chains. Duplicate CDR3 protein sequences are folded into a single record with the most common DNA and genes. This sample gives tens of thousands of distinct CDR3 sequences in total; about a quarter of them show up just once. The ten largest clonotypes hold under 7% of the sample.

The sample's time point, from its label and the paper: before trial treatment. The sequencing here drew on PBMCs, taken before treatment. The receptors derive from a male donor with rectosigmoid adenocarcinoma.

This clonotype appeared many times. CDR3: CASSYRRGTSATAGTQYF. CDR3 bases: TGTGCCAGCAGTTACCGACGGGGGACTAGCGCGACCGCGGGGACCCAGTACTTC. This chain uses TRBV6-7 with TRBJ2-5; TRBD2 matches at 10 bases. TRBV6-7 is designated an ORF whose function remains uncertain. The V segment lost 2 bases and the J segment 7 bases; nucleotides outside the gene matches: 16. The CDR3 runs 18 residues.

The rearrangement links TRBV7-2 to TRBJ2-1; no reliable D call. V dropped 0 bases and J dropped 10 bases, with 10 bases sitting between them. Germline lookup yields CDR1 SGHTA and CDR2 FQGNSA. There are 13 residues in the CDR3. CDR3 DNA sequence: TGTGCCAGCAGCTTAGCGAGCCGGGCCGAGCAGTTCTTC. Amino acid sequence: CASSLASRAEQFF. The whole variable domain, filled in from reference TRBV7-2 and TRBJ2-1, reads GAGVSQSPSNKVTEKGKDVELRCDPISGHTALYWYRQSLGQGLEFLIYFQGNSAPDKSGLPSDRFSAERTGGSVSTLTIQRTQQEDSAVYLCASSLASRAEQFFGPGTRLTVL.

This clonotype was seen only a few times. This chain connects TRBV29-1 to TRBJ1-2; TRBD1 agrees at 7 bases. The V segment lost 8 bases and the J segment 2 bases; nucleotides outside the gene matches: 5. The CDR3 extends over 12 amino acids. CDR1 is SQVTM, CDR2 ANQGSEA, per germline. The CDR3, as DNA: TGCAGCTCATTGACAGGGAACTATGGCTACACCTTC. It yields the protein CSSLTGNYGYTF.

This clonotype was seen ten or more times. The chain recombines TRBV28 with TRBJ2-7; D is perhaps TRBD1 or TRBD2 (5 bases each). V lost 11 bases, J lost 2 bases, and 13 bases lay in between. CDR3 length: 12 amino acids. From germline, CDR1 is MDHEN and CDR2 SYDVKM. CDR3 in amino acids: CAVRDRTYEQYF. The DNA for the CDR3 is TGTGCCGTCCGGGACCGAACCTACGAGCAGTACTTC.

This clonotype has only a few counts. This rearrangement joins TRBV7-9 to TRBJ1-6; the D gene is possibly TRBD1 (5 bases). The CDR3 covers 14 residues. Deletions cut 5 bases from V and 10 bases from J, with 15 bases between. Germline V gene sequence: CDR1 SEHNR, CDR2 FQNEAQ (reference sequence). This chain's CDR3 is CASSLQGTNSPLHF. Here the CDR3 DNA reads TGTGCCAGCAGCCTCCAGGGTACAAACTCACCCCTCCACTTT.

This clonotype was recorded at least ten times. The chain carries TRBV19 and TRBJ1-5, with D possibly matching TRBD1 (5 bases). The V end was cut by 5 bases, the J end by 2 bases, with 13 bases between. The length of the CDR3 is 15 residues. The germline V gene encodes CDR1 LNHDA and CDR2 SQIVND (reference sequence). CDR3 DNA: TGTGCCAGTAGTGTTCGGGACTTGCGCAATCAGCCCCAGCATTTT. Encoded protein: CASSVRDLRNQPQHF.

On this clonotype itself: A read error likely explains this, since a far larger clone differs by one base. Since no conserved phenylalanine or tryptophan closes the CDR3, a read error is the likely cause. This sequence joins TRBV5-5 and TRBJ2-5, with 8 bases matching TRBD1. This CDR3 is built from 12 residues. V dropped 2 bases and J dropped 11; count of bases not matched to a gene: 5. Germline loops: CDR1 SGHKS, CDR2 YYEKEE (reference sequence). The CDR3 region has the DNA TGTGCCAGCAGCTTCAGGGGGCAAGAGCAGTACTCC. Its translation: CASSFRGQEQYS.

In this sample, this clonotype turned up once. This sequence joins TRBV3-1 and TRBJ2-5, with D maybe TRBD2 (7 bases). V lost 4 bases, J lost 3 bases, and 15 bases lay in between. The germline V gene has CDR1 LGHDT and CDR2 YNNKEL (reference sequence). The CDR3 covers 15 residues. The CDR3 DNA reads as TGTGCCAGCAGCCCCAGGGGAGGGGAAGAAGAGACCCAGTACTTC. Amino acid sequence: CASSPRGGEEETQYF.

This clonotype was counted ten times or more. This sequence joins TRBV11-1 and TRBJ2-5; 9 bases map to TRBD1. The germline gives CDR1 SGHAT, CDR2 FQDESV (reference sequence). V trimming: 3 bases; J trimming: 4 bases; junction bases outside the gene matches: 9. The length of the CDR3 is 16 residues. The CDR3 DNA sequence: TGTGCCAGCAGCTTCCTCGGGACAGGGTCGGCAGAGACCCAGTACTTC. It yields the protein CASSFLGTGSAETQYF.

The CDR3 protein is CSVDFSGRVETQYF. DNA for the CDR3: TGCAGCGTTGATTTTAGCGGGAGGGTAGAGACCCAGTACTTC. V usage is TRBV29-1 and J usage is TRBJ2-5; 11 bases align to TRBD2. Unmatched junction bases numbered 4, after V lost 3 bases and J lost 4 bases. Looked up from germline, CDR1 is SQVTM and CDR2 is ANQGSEA. The CDR3 has 14 residues.

This clonotype was recorded at least ten times. This rearrangement joins TRBV10-1 to TRBJ2-5; the match to TRBD1 covers 8 bases. This CDR3 is 15 amino acids long. V dropped 2 bases and J dropped 1; count of bases not matched to a gene: 3. Germline values: CDR1 WNHNN, CDR2 SYGVQD (reference sequence). CDR3 DNA: TGCGCCAGCAGTGAGGGACAGGGACTCCAAGAGACCCAGTACTTC. Its protein product is CASSEGQGLQETQYF.

In this sample, this clonotype turned up many times. The chain employs TRBV29-1 and TRBJ2-2; D uncertain. The CDR3 has 13 residues. Trimming shortened V by 2 bases and J by 1 base, and 5 bases separated the two germline ends. Germline lookup yields CDR1 SQVTM and CDR2 ANQGSEA. The CDR3 region is CSVEPQNTGELFF. The DNA of the CDR3 is TGCAGCGTTGAACCCCAGAACACCGGGGAGCTGTTTTTT.

This clonotype was found many times. The chain uses TRBV7-9 and TRBJ2-4; D perhaps matches TRBD1 (6 bases). Germline CDR1 is SEHNR and CDR2 is FQNEAQ (reference sequence). CDR3 length: 16 residues. Trimming shortened V by 1 base and J by 2 bases, and 12 bases separated the two germline ends. The CDR3 loop is CASSLGAGVSKNIQYF. In DNA form, the CDR3 reads TGTGCCAGCAGCTTAGGGGCAGGGGTCTCCAAAAACATTCAGTACTTC. Using reference TRBV7-9 and TRBJ2-4 for the parts outside the CDR3, the full variable domain is DTGVSQNPRHKITKRGQNVTFRCDPISEHNRLYWYRQTLGQGPEFLTYFQNEAQLEKSRLLSDRFSAERPKGSFSTLEIQRTEQGDSAMYLCASSLGAGVSKNIQYFGAGTRLSVL.